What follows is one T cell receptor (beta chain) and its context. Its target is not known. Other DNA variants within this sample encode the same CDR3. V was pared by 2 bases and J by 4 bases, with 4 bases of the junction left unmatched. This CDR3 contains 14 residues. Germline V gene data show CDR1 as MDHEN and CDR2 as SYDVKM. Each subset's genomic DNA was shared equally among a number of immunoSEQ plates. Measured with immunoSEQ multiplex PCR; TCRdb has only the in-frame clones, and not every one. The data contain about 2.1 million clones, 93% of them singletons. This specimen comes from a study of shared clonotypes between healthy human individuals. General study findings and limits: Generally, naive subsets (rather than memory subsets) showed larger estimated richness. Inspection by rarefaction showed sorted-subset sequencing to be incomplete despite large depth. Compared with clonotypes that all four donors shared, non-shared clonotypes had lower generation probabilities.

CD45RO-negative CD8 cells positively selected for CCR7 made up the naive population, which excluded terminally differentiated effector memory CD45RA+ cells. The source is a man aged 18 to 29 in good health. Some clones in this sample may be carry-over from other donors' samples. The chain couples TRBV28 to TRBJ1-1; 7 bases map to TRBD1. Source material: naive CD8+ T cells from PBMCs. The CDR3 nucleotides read TGTGCCAGCAGTTTACACAGGGGAGGCACTGAAGCTTTCTTT. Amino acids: CASSLHRGGTEAFF.